This passage covers 17 T cell receptor beta chains from one sample sequenced in a study of cytomegalovirus exposure and HLA in healthy donors. The PCR used 60 Vbeta and 13 Jbeta primers. The method was immunoSEQ multiplex PCR; TCRdb's version includes in-frame clones alone and lacks a portion of them. Here the sample spans 95,000 to 150,000 clones, about 73% being singletons. The sample was PBMCs. The receptors originated from a woman aged 30 to 39 in good health and CMV-seropositive.

The chain employs TRBV6-1 and TRBJ1-5; 9 bases line up with TRBD1. V dropped 6 bases and J dropped 4; count of bases not matched to a gene: 7. This CDR3 comprises 15 residues. Germline V gene data show CDR1 as MNHNS and CDR2 as SASEGT. Written as DNA, the CDR3 is TGTGCCAGCAGGCCTCGGGACAGGGTTAATCAGCCCCAGCATTTT. Translated, it gives CASRPRDRVNQPQHF.

The rearrangement joins TRBV6-6 to TRBJ2-7, with a weak D call TRBD1 (5 bases). Germline V lookup: CDR1 MNHNY, CDR2 SVGAGI (reference sequence). Trimming took 0 bases from V and 5 from J, leaving 14 bases between them. The CDR3 covers 15 residues. The CDR3 here is CASSYSQGPVHEQYF. DNA for the CDR3: TGTGCCAGCAGTTACTCGCAGGGCCCGGTCCACGAGCAGTACTTC.

The chain is built from TRBV2 and TRBJ1-2, with D tentatively TRBD1 (6 bases). The V and J ends lost 5 bases and 6 bases respectively, with 10 bases between them. Per the germline V gene, CDR1 is SNHLY and CDR2 is FYNNEI. There are 12 residues in the CDR3. CDR3 protein: CASSLQGDGYTF. The CDR3 DNA reads TGTGCCAGCAGTCTACAGGGAGATGGCTACACCTTC.

The rearrangement joins TRBV29-1 to TRBJ1-1; D gene uncertain. Germline V gene lookup returns CDR1 SQVTM and CDR2 ANQGSEA. Deletions cut 7 bases from V and 0 bases from J, with 15 bases between. This CDR3 is 14 amino acids long. The CDR3 protein is CSAQMGSMNTEAFF. The CDR3 nucleotides are TGCAGCGCTCAAATGGGCAGTATGAACACTGAAGCTTTCTTT.

Worth noting for this clone: One end of the junction fails to match germline, which may point to a read error. The chain couples TRBV6-1 to TRBJ2-7; 7 bases are shared with TRBD1. This CDR3 is built from 12 residues. Germline loops: CDR1 MNHNS, CDR2 SASEGT. The CDR3 region is CASSDFMTGITF. CDR3 bases: TGTGCCAGCAGTGATTTCATGACAGGGATTACCTTC.

On this clone: An end of the junction does not agree with germline; a read error may underlie this. This chain connects TRBV15 to TRBJ1-2, with 9 bases aligning to TRBD1. The CDR3 loop spans 15 amino acids. CDR1 is LNHNV, CDR2 YYDKDF, per germline (reference sequence). The CDR3 nucleotides are TGTGCCACCAGCAGAGACGGGACAGGGTCCGGTGGCTTCACCTTC. The encoded protein is CATSRDGTGSGGFTF.

The J gene is TRBJ1-3, the V gene TRBV6-6, with 7 positions matching TRBD1. This CDR3 region has 14 residues. Trimming cost V 6 bases and J 2 bases; bases outside gene matches: 4. From germline, CDR1 is MNHNY and CDR2 SVGAGI (reference sequence). CDR3 nucleotide sequence: TGTGCCAGCAGCCCCACAGGGGCTGGAAACACCATATATTTT. It codes for CASSPTGAGNTIYF.

The gene calls are TRBV5-1 and TRBJ2-3; 13 nucleotides agree with TRBD2. The CDR3 is made up of 16 amino acids. J gave up 3 bases and V 4 bases, and 5 bases lay outside the gene matches. Germline loops: CDR1 SGHRS, CDR2 YFSETQ. CDR3 in DNA: TGCGCCAGCAGCGAGGGGACTAGCGGGGCAACAGATACGCAGTATTTT. This encodes CASSEGTSGATDTQYF.

This chain links TRBV6-1 with TRBJ1-1, with D perhaps TRBD1 (5 bases). CDR1 and CDR2 (germline): MNHNS, SASEGT. The V and J ends lost 0 bases and 11 bases respectively, with 19 bases between them. The CDR3 totals 15 residues. CDR3 loop: CASSEAVAPGGVAFF. In nucleotides, the CDR3 is TGTGCCAGCAGTGAAGCAGTGGCCCCGGGGGGGGTTGCTTTCTTT.

This clone was observed once. The gene calls are TRBV19 and TRBJ2-5; 8 bases line up with TRBD1. The CDR3 length is 14 residues. The germline V gene encodes CDR1 LNHDA and CDR2 SQIVND (reference sequence). Germline trimming cut 4 bases from V and 5 bases from J; bases unmatched to any gene: 6. This CDR3 is CASSRRRGQETQYF. In DNA, the CDR3 is TGTGCCAGTAGTAGGCGCAGGGGGCAGGAGACCCAGTACTTC. Full variable domain (outside the CDR3, taken from reference TRBV19 and TRBJ2-5): DGGITQSPKYLFRKEGQNVTLSCEQNLNHDAMYWYRQDPGQGLRLIYYSQIVNDFQKGDIAEGYSVSREKKESFPLTVTSAQKNPTAFYLCASSRRRGQETQYFGPGTRLLVL.

The chain links TRBV6-5 to TRBJ1-6; possibly TRBD1 for D (5 bases). The V end lost 6 bases, the J end lost 4 bases, and 13 bases lay between the germline ends. The CDR3 has 15 amino acids. The germline gives CDR1 MNHEY, CDR2 SVGAGI. The CDR3 sequence is CASSLQQGYNSPLHF. CDR3 nucleotide sequence: TGTGCCAGCAGCCTACAGCAGGGTTATAATTCACCCCTCCACTTT.

The chain recombines TRBV4-2 with TRBJ1-5, with TRBD1 matching 7 bases. Germline CDR1 LGHNA, CDR2 YNFKEQ. Trimming at V came to 0 bases and at J to 8 bases, leaving 4 bases not matched to a gene. This CDR3 has 14 amino acids. The CDR3 reads CASSQEGRGEPQHF. CDR3 nucleotides: TGTGCCAGCAGCCAAGAAGGCAGGGGGGAGCCCCAGCATTTT.

Comment on this clone: The same CDR3 also results from other DNA sequences found in this sample. The chain uses TRBV5-1 and TRBJ2-7; 11 bases fit TRBD1. The CDR3 is made up of 14 amino acids. Per germline, CDR1 SGHRS and CDR2 YFSETQ. The J segment lost 3 bases and the V segment lost 4 bases, leaving 3 bases of the junction unmatched. The chain's CDR3 is CASSLGTGGYEQYF. The CDR3 DNA follows: TGCGCCAGCAGCCTAGGGACAGGGGGCTACGAGCAGTACTTC.

For this clone: The sample has other DNA sequences that encode this CDR3 too. V usage is TRBV6-5 and J usage is TRBJ2-5; 8 bases are shared with TRBD1. Germline lookup yields CDR1 MNHEY and CDR2 SVGAGI. V shed 5 bases, J shed 2 bases, and the junction held 4 bases outside the gene matches. This CDR3 contains 14 residues. The CDR3 bases are TGTGCCAGCAGTCGAGGGACAGGACAAGAGACCCAGTACTTC. Translated, it gives CASSRGTGQETQYF.

The chain uses TRBV28 and TRBJ1-2; 7 bases match TRBD1. Per the germline V gene, CDR1 is MDHEN and CDR2 is SYDVKM. The CDR3 covers 16 residues. Trimming cost V 4 bases and J 6 bases; bases outside gene matches: 14. CDR3 DNA sequence: TGTGCCAGCAGTTCCTATTATGGGCAGGGGGACGATGGCTACACCTTC. Translating it yields CASSSYYGQGDDGYTF.

The chain employs TRBV19 and TRBJ2-5, with D possibly being TRBD2 (6 bases). With the DNA end fitting TRBJ2-7 better, the J assignment may be wrong. In germline, CDR1 is LNHDA, CDR2 SQIVND (reference sequence). The CDR3 has 13 residues. CDR3 amino acids: CASGGRENYEQYF. The DNA for the CDR3 is TGTGCCAGTGGGGGACGGGAGAACTACGAGCAGTACTTC.

The V and J genes are TRBV29-1 and TRBJ1-4, with D possibly being TRBD1 (6 bases). In germline, CDR1 is SQVTM, CDR2 ANQGSEA. Trimming left V 3 bases short and J 5 bases short, with 25 bases between. The CDR3 consists of 18 residues. CDR3 amino acids: CSVDRGGRGDLINEKLFF. The DNA of the CDR3 is TGCAGCGTTGACAGGGGCGGACGGGGGGACCTTATCAATGAAAAACTGTTTTTT.